The T cell receptor beta chain described here comes from a study of graft-versus-host responses after intestinal transplantation. Study-wide background: The recipients all started with anti-thymocyte globulin induction and then took tacrolimus and steroids for approximately 3 years. General observations from the study: Allograft graft-versus-host to host-versus-graft clonal ratios ran high in patients with graft-donor T cell macrochimerism.

The method was immunoSEQ multiplex PCR; TCRdb's version includes in-frame clones alone and lacks a portion of them. The repertoire holds some 77,000 clones, with about nine tenths as singletons. With regard to this clone: The antigen is unknown.

Trimming pared 6 bases from V and 5 bases from J, leaving 19 bases between. This CDR3 spans 15 amino acids. Per germline, CDR1 SNHLY and CDR2 FYNNEI. This receptor was obtained from a human patient who received an intestinal transplant, so some T cells may come from the graft donor. This chain uses TRBV2 with TRBJ2-5; D is perhaps TRBD1 or TRBD2 (6 bases each). The sample here was PBMCs, taken 98 days after intestinal transplantation. CDR3 protein: CASRDPGAGRETQYF. The CDR3 DNA reads as TGTGCCAGCAGAGACCCGGGGGCGGGGCGGGAGACCCAGTACTTC.